The 20 T cell receptor beta chains given below trace back to one sample, sequenced in a study of T cell responses to AZD1222 COVID-19 vaccine. Only in-frame clones appear in the TCRdb table, and some are missing; sequencing was by immunoSEQ multiplex PCR. The data contain fewer than 130,000 clones, 70% to 90% of them seen just once; the ten biggest clones take up around 3%. The sample in question was peripheral blood, obtained on day 0 of AZD1222 vaccination. These TCRs come from an adult in good health.

The CDR3 here is CSARDGRGQFF. CDR3 bases: TGCAGTGCTAGAGACGGTCGGGGGCAGTTCTTC. This chain joins TRBV20-1 and TRBJ2-1; possibly TRBD2 for D (5 bases). The V end was cut by 0 bases, the J end by 12 bases, with 9 bases between. This CDR3 is built from 11 residues. Germline CDR1 DFQATT, CDR2 SNEGSKA (reference sequence).

This rearrangement joins TRBV2 to TRBJ1-6; no reliable D call. The length of the CDR3 is 15 residues. Looked up from germline, CDR1 is SNHLY and CDR2 is FYNNEI. The germline V and J ends were trimmed by 4 bases and 7 bases, with 14 bases remaining between them. The CDR3 spells CASSGEGIVNSPLHF. The CDR3 DNA follows: TGTGCCAGCAGTGGCGAGGGAATAGTAAATTCACCCCTCCACTTT.

The table lists this clone with a count of one. This chain uses TRBV7-8 with TRBJ1-5; the match to TRBD1 covers 9 bases. V shed 5 bases and J 0 bases; nucleotides not matched to a gene: 14. The CDR3 has 19 amino acids. The germline gives CDR1 SGHVS, CDR2 FQNEAQ. CDR3 amino acids: CASSPRTGVVRDSNQPQHF. Here the CDR3 DNA reads TGTGCCAGCAGCCCGAGGACAGGGGTGGTAAGGGATAGCAATCAGCCCCAGCATTTT.

The chain links TRBV7-9 to TRBJ1-1, with D perhaps matching TRBD1 (5 bases). From germline, CDR1 is SEHNR and CDR2 FQNEAQ (reference sequence). Trimming left V 5 bases short and J 2 bases short, with 12 bases between. The CDR3 consists of 14 residues. CDR3 loop: CASSPDTPNTEAFF. As DNA, the CDR3 is TGTGCCAGCAGCCCGGACACTCCTAACACTGAAGCTTTCTTT.

This rearrangement joins TRBV27 to TRBJ1-1; D gene unclear. The CDR3 is 16 residues long. V dropped 5 bases and J dropped 1 base, with 17 bases sitting between them. The germline V gene encodes CDR1 MNHEY and CDR2 SMNVEV (reference sequence). CDR3 nucleotides: TGTGCCAGCAGTCCTTGGGAGGGCGCGGGGAACACTGAAGCTTTCTTT. This encodes CASSPWEGAGNTEAFF.

This chain links TRBV5-4 with TRBJ2-2, with 9 bases aligning to TRBD1. The length of the CDR3 is 16 residues. Germline CDR1 and CDR2: SGHNT and YYREEE (reference sequence). The V and J ends lost 4 bases and 4 bases, in that order; junction bases with no gene match: 8. The CDR3 sequence: CASSQGQGRSTGELFF. The CDR3 region has the DNA TGTGCCAGCAGCCAGGGACAGGGACGGAGCACCGGGGAGCTGTTTTTT.

The V call is TRBV4-2, the J call TRBJ2-1; 7 bases line up with TRBD2. The germline V gene has CDR1 LGHNA and CDR2 YNFKEQ. Losses at the gene ends were 1 base for V and 4 bases for J; bases not matched to a gene: 1. This CDR3 contains 14 residues. The CDR3 reads CASSQAAGYNEQFF. DNA for the CDR3: TGTGCCAGCAGCCAAGCAGCGGGGTACAATGAGCAGTTCTTC.

The rearrangement links TRBV30 to TRBJ1-1, with D tentatively TRBD1 (5 bases). The V and J ends lost 2 bases and 6 bases respectively, with 10 bases between them. Per germline, CDR1 GTSNPN and CDR2 SVGIG (reference sequence). This CDR3 is built from 12 residues. The CDR3 nucleotides read TGTGCCTGGAGTACAGGAGACCCTGAAGCTTTCTTT. Encoded protein: CAWSTGDPEAFF.

The genes are TRBV5-6 and TRBJ2-3; D tentatively fits TRBD1 or TRBD2 (5 bases each). The ends were cut back, 2 bases at V and 4 bases at J, with 14 bases in the middle. CDR3 length: 15 amino acids. CDR1 and CDR2 (germline): SGHDT, YYEEEE. The CDR3 loop is CASSLRDPGADTQYF. CDR3 DNA sequence: TGTGCCAGCAGCTTACGGGACCCCGGGGCAGATACGCAGTATTTT.

The genes are TRBV7-2 and TRBJ2-7, with D possibly matching TRBD1 (6 bases). The germline V gene has CDR1 SGHTA and CDR2 FQGNSA. This CDR3 is built from 12 residues. V lost 2 bases and J lost 7, with 9 bases in between. The CDR3: CASSLMRGEQYF. CDR3 DNA: TGTGCCAGCAGCTTAATGAGGGGGGAGCAGTACTTC.

The chain couples TRBV28 to TRBJ1-2, with TRBD1 matching 8 bases. This CDR3 comprises 15 residues. The germline gives CDR1 MDHEN, CDR2 SYDVKM. J gave up 2 bases and V 1 base, and 3 bases lay outside the gene matches. The CDR3 is CASSLYQGANYGYTF. The CDR3 DNA is TGTGCCAGCAGTTTATATCAGGGGGCGAACTATGGCTACACCTTC.

The J gene is TRBJ1-1, the V gene TRBV24-1; D is unclear. The CDR3 has 11 residues. Trimming pared 10 bases from V and 4 bases from J, leaving 9 bases between. From germline, CDR1 is KGHDR and CDR2 SFDVKD. CDR3 DNA: TGTGCCACTAGTAGAGGCACTGAAGCTTTCTTT. This translates into CATSRGTEAFF.

This clone was seen a handful of times. V usage is TRBV28 and J usage is TRBJ1-5; 8 nucleotides agree with TRBD1. This CDR3 contains 14 residues. CDR1 is MDHEN and CDR2 is SYDVKM in the germline V gene. After removal of 5 bases from V and 7 bases from J, the junction contained 7 bases not matched to a gene. The CDR3 sequence: CASSTPGGRQPQHF. CDR3 in DNA: TGTGCCAGCAGTACTCCAGGGGGCCGGCAGCCCCAGCATTTT.

This clone was counted a few times. CDR3 region: CASSTGAHTEAFF. As DNA, the CDR3 is TGTGCCAGCAGTACAGGGGCACACACTGAAGCTTTCTTT. The chain uses TRBV6-5 and TRBJ1-1; 7 bases are a match to TRBD1. V was clipped by 5 bases and J by 3 bases; unmatched bases: 3. The CDR3 loop spans 13 amino acids. Germline V gene lookup returns CDR1 MNHEY and CDR2 SVGAGI.

The chain has TRBV6-4 and TRBJ2-4; 11 bases align to TRBD2. With V trimmed by 7 bases and J by 0 bases, 8 bases remained unmatched. The CDR3 is 17 residues long. Germline V gives CDR1 MRHNA, CDR2 SNTAGT. This CDR3 reads CASTGLAVWEAKNIQYF. The CDR3 DNA reads TGTGCCAGCACGGGACTAGCGGTATGGGAAGCCAAAAACATTCAGTACTTC.

This clone showed up just once. V usage is TRBV3-1 (or the pseudogene TRBV3-2) and J usage is TRBJ2-3, with no clear D. CDR1 is LGHDT and CDR2 is YNNKEL in the germline V gene (reference sequence). This CDR3 is built from 14 residues. Trimming shortened V by 6 bases and J by 2 bases, and 12 bases separated the two germline ends. DNA for the CDR3: TGTGCCAGCAGTCAAATGGGATCCACAGATACGCAGTATTTT. Translation gives CASSQMGSTDTQYF.

This chain uses TRBV14 with TRBJ1-6, with 8 bases fitting TRBD1. This CDR3 is 15 amino acids long. V trimming: 4 bases; J trimming: 15 bases; junction bases outside the gene matches: 14. CDR1 and CDR2 (germline): SGHDN, FVKESK. CDR3 sequence: CASSPTPGTGDVLHF. Here the CDR3 DNA reads TGTGCCAGCAGCCCAACACCCGGGACAGGAGACGTCCTCCACTTT.

The CDR3 region is CASSYPETQNKNIQYF. For the CDR3, the DNA is TGTGCCAGCAGTTACCCCGAGACCCAGAACAAAAACATTCAGTACTTC. This sequence joins TRBV6-5 and TRBJ2-4, with no clear D. Germline V gene lookup returns CDR1 MNHEY and CDR2 SVGAGI. This CDR3 spans 16 amino acids. V lost 2 bases to trimming and J lost 3 bases, with 14 bases between them.

The V gene is TRBV28, the J gene TRBJ2-1; a weak D match, TRBD1 (5 bases). This CDR3 is 15 amino acids long. CDR1 and CDR2 from the germline V gene are MDHEN and SYDVKM. Trimming left V 8 bases short and J 2 bases short, with 16 bases between. The CDR3 reads CASGVRQFAYNEQFF. Here the CDR3 DNA reads TGTGCCAGCGGCGTAAGACAGTTTGCCTACAATGAGCAGTTCTTC.

The J gene is TRBJ2-3, the V gene TRBV9, with 8 nucleotides matching TRBD2. Trimming cost V 3 bases and J 6 bases; bases outside gene matches: 12. Germline values: CDR1 SGDLS, CDR2 YYNGEE. The CDR3 runs to 16 residues. This CDR3 reads CASSAGLSGGGDTQYF. DNA of the CDR3: TGTGCCAGCAGCGCCGGCCTAAGCGGGGGAGGGGATACGCAGTATTTT.